This record concerns one T cell receptor (beta chain) sequence. The sample comes from a study of blood T cell repertoires in COVID-19. On the study more broadly: Sources were T cells, B-cell-depleted T cells, or PBMCs; the material itself was cDNA or gDNA.

The germline CDR1 and CDR2 sequences are MNHNS and SASEGT. Deletions cut 2 bases from V and 7 bases from J, with 12 bases between. The CDR3 extends over 14 amino acids. Authors' processing steps: Amplification of reference gene primers was used by the study to estimate nucleated cell counts. Some clones are missing from TCRdb's copy, which holds only in-frame ones; the method was immunoSEQ multiplex PCR. V, J and clone size are taken as reported in that table, and D and trimming were inferred from the DNA itself. The repertoire includes around 250,000 clones, 85% of them detected once, and about 9.1% sits in the top ten.

Sequenced input: PBMCs or T cells enriched from blood (not recorded which). This TCR was recovered from a woman aged 45-65 years with acute COVID-19. The chain employs TRBV6-1 and TRBJ1-3; D remains ambiguous. DNA for the CDR3: TGTGCCAGCAGTGAAAGCGGTATCTGGAACACCATATATTTT. It translates to CASSESGIWNTIYF.